The present entry profiles one T cell receptor beta chain with its context. Its antigen specificity is not known. No qualities accompany the bases; no much larger clone lies one base away. CDR1 SGHTA and CDR2 FQGNSA were looked up in the germline V gene. There are 15 amino acids in the CDR3, from cysteine to phenylalanine inclusive. Just the 45-base CDR3 DNA is kept, in frame starting at base 1. V is clipped by 5 bases and J by 7 bases, and the sequence between their germline boundaries is 15 bases long. The data were obtained in a study of Graves' ophthalmopathy and Graves' hyperthyroidism (dated by TCRdb to between 2018 and 2020). In the study overall: Peripheral blood was collected before any treatment was given, at the time of initial diagnosis. In total, 120 to 150 blood samples were TCR-sequenced: approximately 40 ophthalmopathy, 75 hyperthyroidism and roughly 17 hyperthyroidism-to-ophthalmopathy patients. A discovery set of about 99 patients (about 45 ophthalmopathy, 60 or so stable hyperthyroidism) was enrolled to explore V-J signatures distinguishing ophthalmopathy from hyperthyroidism. Following sample collection, hyperthyroidism patients were given methimazole at a starting dose of 30 mg daily, and ophthalmopathy patients were given high-dose intravenous methylprednisolone. An independent validation cohort was composed of about 20 hyperthyroidism patients and 17 patients who later progressed from hyperthyroidism to ophthalmopathy. In over 5 hyperthyroidism patients, the T-cell repertoire of thyroid tissue was compared with the T-cell repertoire of blood. The study used TCR beta repertoire signatures to distinguish Graves' ophthalmopathy from Graves' hyperthyroidism and to predict progression to ophthalmopathy. The approximately 98 discovery patients were randomly divided into training and test sets at a 7:3 ratio. What the study reported, not specific to this receptor: In cross-validation, the 13-signature model distinguished ophthalmopathy from stable hyperthyroidism with about 90% sensitivity and around 83% specificity, while in the test set the corresponding values were roughly 80% and 75%. In validation, the model predicted ophthalmopathy progression with about 64% sensitivity and roughly 72% specificity; roughly 12 predicted patients were CT-confirmed with GO in a median of approximately six months. Among expanded thyroid clonotypes with frequency above 0.001, most also showed up in blood, which suggests that blood repertoires may reflect the thyroid immune response. Sample size was not statistically predetermined, and group allocation was not concealed from the investigators.

Ophthalmopathy patients were characterized by moderately to severely active disease, a Clinical Activity Score of at least 3, a NOSPECS grade of at least 4, and a disease duration under 3 months. Anyone with other autoimmune diseases, uncontrolled infections, pregnancy or lactation was excluded from the study. Clinical symptoms, serum thyroxine, TRAb, thyroid ultrasound and orbital computed tomography were used for diagnosis. PBMCs were isolated from about 10 ml of fresh peripheral blood by Ficoll-Paque density gradient centrifugation. Total RNA was extracted using Trizol reagent, and RNA quality was checked on an Agilent 2100 Bioanalyzer. For repertoire sequencing, TCR beta CDR3 regions were amplified from RNA transcripts. The first round of RT-PCR was done with HTBI primers and the Qiagen OneStep RT-PCR kit, and was followed by a second round of multiplex PCR, then size selection and purification. Libraries were sequenced paired-end with 100 bp reads on an Illumina HiSeq2000. The original pipeline was this. SOAPnuke was used for read processing, and reads with adapters, uncalled bases, a mean Phred below 15, or no exact constant-primer or identifier match were discarded. High-quality paired reads were merged with COPE v1.2.5. Unique nucleotide sequences were defined as clonotypes and aligned to IMGT TRB V, D and J references using MiTCR v1.1. The analysis was limited to V-J combinations with a frequency above 0.0001, which together covered roughly 99% of repertoires. For each V-J combination, a TCR clonal expansion and chaos score was defined as F50 clonal expansion divided by the chaos observed in the TCRdist matrix. Welch's t-statistics and random forest were used to reduce the features to roughly 14 V-J combinations, which were then used as input to a naive Bayes classifier. The similarity between thyroid and blood repertoires was quantified using the Morisita-Horn index. TCRdb's own reprocessing of the public reads used fastp at Q25 and MiXCR and kept productive beta chains. Each entry is one CDR3 protein sequence, shown with its most common DNA and genes. Clone size and V and J calls follow TCRdb, not the original study. The sample table contains about 220,000 distinct CDR3 sequences; only one count was recorded for 20% to 25% of them. The top ten clonotypes cover about 46% of the sample.

Input material: peripheral blood. The V and J segments used are TRBV7-2 and TRBJ1-6; TRBD1 is a possible D gene, resting on 6 matching bases. This receptor was taken from a woman between 50 and 59 years old with Graves' ophthalmopathy. Donor details come from another sample of the same person, matched by shared clones. The DNA sequence reads TGTGCCAGCAGCCTACAGACAGGAACGAATTCACCCCTCCACTTT. Its amino acids are CASSLQTGTNSPLHF. With the rest looked up from the reference TRBV7-2 and TRBJ1-6 genes rather than sequenced, the full variable domain is GAGVSQSPSNKVTEKGKDVELRCDPISGHTALYWYRQSLGQGLEFLIYFQGNSAPDKSGLPSDRFSAERTGGSVSTLTIQRTQQEDSAVYLCASSLQTGTNSPLHFGNGTRLTVT.